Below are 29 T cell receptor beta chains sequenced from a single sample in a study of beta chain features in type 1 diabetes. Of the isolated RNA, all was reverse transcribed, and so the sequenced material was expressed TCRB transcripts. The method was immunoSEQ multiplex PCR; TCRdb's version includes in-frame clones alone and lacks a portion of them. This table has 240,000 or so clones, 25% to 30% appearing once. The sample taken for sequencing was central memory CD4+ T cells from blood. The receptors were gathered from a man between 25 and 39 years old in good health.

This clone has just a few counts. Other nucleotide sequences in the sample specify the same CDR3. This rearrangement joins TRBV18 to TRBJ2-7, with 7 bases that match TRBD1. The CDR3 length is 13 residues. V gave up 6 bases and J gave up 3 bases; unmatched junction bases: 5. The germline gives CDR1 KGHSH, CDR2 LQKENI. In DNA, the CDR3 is TGTGCCAGCTCTCCGGGACAGAACTACGAGCAGTACTTC. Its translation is CASSPGQNYEQYF.

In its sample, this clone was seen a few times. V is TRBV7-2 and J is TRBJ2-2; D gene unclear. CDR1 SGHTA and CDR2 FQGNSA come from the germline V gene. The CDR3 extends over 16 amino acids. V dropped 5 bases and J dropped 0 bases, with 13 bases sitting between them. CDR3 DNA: TGTGCCAGCAGCCCTACGGGTGGGGCGAACACCGGGGAGCTGTTTTTT. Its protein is CASSPTGGANTGELFF.

DNA of the CDR3: TGTGCCAGCTGGGACAGAAATCAGCCCCAGCATTTT. Its translation is CASWDRNQPQHF. The V call is TRBV19, the J call TRBJ1-5, with 7 positions matching TRBD1. The J segment lost 4 bases and the V segment lost 9 bases, leaving 3 bases of the junction unmatched. Germline values: CDR1 LNHDA, CDR2 SQIVND (reference sequence). The CDR3 sequence is 12 residues long.

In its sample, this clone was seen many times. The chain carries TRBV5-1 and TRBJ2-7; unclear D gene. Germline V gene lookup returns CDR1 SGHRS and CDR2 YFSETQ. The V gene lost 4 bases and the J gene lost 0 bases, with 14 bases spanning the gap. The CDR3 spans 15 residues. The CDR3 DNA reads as TGCGCCAGCAGCATCACCGGGCCAGACTCCTACGAGCAGTACTTC. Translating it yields CASSITGPDSYEQYF. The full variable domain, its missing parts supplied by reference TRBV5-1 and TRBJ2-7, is KAGVTQTPRYLIKTRGQQVTLSCSPISGHRSVSWYQQTPGQGLQFLFEYFSETQRNKGNFPGRFSGRQFSNSRSEMNVSTLELGDSALYLCASSITGPDSYEQYFGPGTRLTVT.

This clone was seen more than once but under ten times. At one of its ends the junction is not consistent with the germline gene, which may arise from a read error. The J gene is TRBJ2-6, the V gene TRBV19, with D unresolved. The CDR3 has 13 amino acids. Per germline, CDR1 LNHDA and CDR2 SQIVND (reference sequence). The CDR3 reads CTSSISGANVLTF. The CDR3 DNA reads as TGTACCAGTAGTATCTCTGGGGCCAACGTCCTGACTTTC.

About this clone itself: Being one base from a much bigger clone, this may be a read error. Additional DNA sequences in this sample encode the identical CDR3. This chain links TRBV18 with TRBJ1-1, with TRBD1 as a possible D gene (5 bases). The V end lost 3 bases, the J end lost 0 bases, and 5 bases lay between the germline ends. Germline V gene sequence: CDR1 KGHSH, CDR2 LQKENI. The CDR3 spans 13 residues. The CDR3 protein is CASSPDMNTEAFF. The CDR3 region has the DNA TGTGCCAGCTCACCGGACATGAACACTGAAGCTTTCTTT.

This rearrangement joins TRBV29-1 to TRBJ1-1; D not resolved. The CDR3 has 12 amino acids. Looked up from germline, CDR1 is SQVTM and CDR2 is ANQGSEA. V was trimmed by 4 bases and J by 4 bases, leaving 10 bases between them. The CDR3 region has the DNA TGCAGCGTTGCGACGGGCAGCACTGAAGCTTTCTTT. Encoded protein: CSVATGSTEAFF.

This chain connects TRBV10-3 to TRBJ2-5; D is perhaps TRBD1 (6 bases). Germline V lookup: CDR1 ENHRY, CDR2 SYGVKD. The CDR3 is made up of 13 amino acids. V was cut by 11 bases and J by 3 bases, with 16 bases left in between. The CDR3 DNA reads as TGTGCCGTTACAGGTCGGACAGAAGAGACCCAGTACTTC. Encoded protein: CAVTGRTEETQYF.

CDR3 nucleotides: TGCAGCGTTGAAGATCCAGGGGTGGATACGCAGTATTTT. This translates into CSVEDPGVDTQYF. The chain employs TRBV29-1 and TRBJ2-3; TRBD1 is a possible D gene (6 bases). This CDR3 region has 13 residues. Germline V gene lookup returns CDR1 SQVTM and CDR2 ANQGSEA. Trimming took 0 bases from V and 6 from J, leaving 10 bases between them.

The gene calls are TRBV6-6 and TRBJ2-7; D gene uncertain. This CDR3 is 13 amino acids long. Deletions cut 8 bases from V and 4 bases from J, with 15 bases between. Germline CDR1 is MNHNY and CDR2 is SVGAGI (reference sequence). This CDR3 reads CASRFDPAYEQYF. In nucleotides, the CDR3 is TGTGCCAGCCGGTTCGACCCGGCGTACGAGCAGTACTTC.

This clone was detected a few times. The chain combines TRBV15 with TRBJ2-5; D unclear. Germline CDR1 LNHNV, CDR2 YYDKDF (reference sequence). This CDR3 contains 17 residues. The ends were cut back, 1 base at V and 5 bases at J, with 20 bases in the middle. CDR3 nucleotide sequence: TGTGCCACCAGCAGAGGGTCGTCCCAAGCCCTAAAGGAGACCCAGTACTTC. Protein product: CATSRGSSQALKETQYF.

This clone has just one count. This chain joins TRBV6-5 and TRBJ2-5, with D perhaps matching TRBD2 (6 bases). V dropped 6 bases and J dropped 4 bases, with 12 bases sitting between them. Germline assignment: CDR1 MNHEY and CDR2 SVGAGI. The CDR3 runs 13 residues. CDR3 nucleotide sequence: TGTGCCAGCAGCGACGTGGGACTAGAGACCCAGTACTTC. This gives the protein CASSDVGLETQYF.

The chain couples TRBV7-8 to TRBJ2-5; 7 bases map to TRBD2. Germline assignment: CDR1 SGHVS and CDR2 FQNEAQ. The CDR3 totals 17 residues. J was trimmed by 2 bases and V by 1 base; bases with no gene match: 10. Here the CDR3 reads CASSLDGGRALQETQYF. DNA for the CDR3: TGTGCCAGCAGCTTAGATGGAGGGAGGGCCCTTCAAGAGACCCAGTACTTC.

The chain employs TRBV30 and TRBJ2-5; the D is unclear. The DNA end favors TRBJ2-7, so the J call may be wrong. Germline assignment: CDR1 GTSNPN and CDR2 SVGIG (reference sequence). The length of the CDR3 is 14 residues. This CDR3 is CAWSLGSSSYEQYF. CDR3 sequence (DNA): TGTGCCTGGAGTCTCGGATCTTCTTCGTACGAGCAGTACTTC.

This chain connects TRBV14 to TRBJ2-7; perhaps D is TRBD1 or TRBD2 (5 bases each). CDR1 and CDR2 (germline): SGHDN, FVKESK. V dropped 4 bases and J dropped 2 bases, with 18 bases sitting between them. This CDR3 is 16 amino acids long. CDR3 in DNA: TGTGCCAGCAGCCCCCCGGGGACCCTAAAGGCCTACGAGCAGTACTTC. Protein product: CASSPPGTLKAYEQYF.

CDR3 sequence reads: CASSKDAREDTDTQYF. CDR3 in DNA: TGTGCCAGCAGCAAGGACGCCCGCGAGGACACAGATACGCAGTATTTT. The V gene is TRBV5-4, the J gene TRBJ2-3; D gene uncertain. V was pared by 4 bases and J by 2 bases, with 17 bases between. This CDR3 has 16 amino acids. Germline V gene lookup returns CDR1 SGHNT and CDR2 YYREEE (reference sequence). The whole variable domain, remainder taken from reference TRBV5-4 and TRBJ2-3, is ETGVTQSPTHLIKTRGQQVTLRCSSQSGHNTVSWYQQALGQGPQFIFQYYREEENGRGNFPPRFSGLQFPNYSSELNVNALELDDSALYLCASSKDAREDTDTQYFGPGTRLTVL.

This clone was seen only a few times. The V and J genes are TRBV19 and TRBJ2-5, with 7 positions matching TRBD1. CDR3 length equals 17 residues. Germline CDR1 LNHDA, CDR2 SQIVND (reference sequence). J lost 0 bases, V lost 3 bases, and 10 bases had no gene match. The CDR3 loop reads CASSIGQGVRYQETQYF. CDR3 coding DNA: TGTGCCAGTAGTATCGGCCAGGGGGTCCGGTACCAAGAGACCCAGTACTTC.

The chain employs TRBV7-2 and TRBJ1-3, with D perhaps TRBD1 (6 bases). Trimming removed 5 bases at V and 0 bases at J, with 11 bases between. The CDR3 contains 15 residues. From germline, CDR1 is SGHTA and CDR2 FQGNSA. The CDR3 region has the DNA TGTGCCAGCAGCCTGGACAGCCTCTCTGGAAACACCATATATTTT. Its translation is CASSLDSLSGNTIYF.

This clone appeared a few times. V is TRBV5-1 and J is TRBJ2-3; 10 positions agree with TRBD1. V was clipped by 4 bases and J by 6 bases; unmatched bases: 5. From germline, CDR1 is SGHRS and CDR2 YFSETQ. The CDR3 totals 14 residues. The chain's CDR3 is CASSTTGGVDTQYF. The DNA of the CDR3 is TGCGCCAGCAGCACGACAGGGGGCGTGGATACGCAGTATTTT. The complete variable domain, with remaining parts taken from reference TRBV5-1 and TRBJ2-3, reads KAGVTQTPRYLIKTRGQQVTLSCSPISGHRSVSWYQQTPGQGLQFLFEYFSETQRNKGNFPGRFSGRQFSNSRSEMNVSTLELGDSALYLCASSTTGGVDTQYFGPGTRLTVL.

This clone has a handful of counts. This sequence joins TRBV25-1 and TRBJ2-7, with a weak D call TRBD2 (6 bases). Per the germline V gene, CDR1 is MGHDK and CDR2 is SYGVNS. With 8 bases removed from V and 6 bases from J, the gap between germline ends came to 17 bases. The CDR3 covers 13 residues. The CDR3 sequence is CASRRAAEGEQYF. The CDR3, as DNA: TGTGCCAGCCGGCGGGCGGCGGAGGGCGAGCAGTACTTC.

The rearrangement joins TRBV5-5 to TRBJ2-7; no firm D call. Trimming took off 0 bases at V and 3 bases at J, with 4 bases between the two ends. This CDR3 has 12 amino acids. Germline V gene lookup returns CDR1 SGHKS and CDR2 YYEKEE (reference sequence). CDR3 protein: CASSLAVYEQYF. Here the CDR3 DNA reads TGTGCCAGCAGCTTGGCGGTCTACGAGCAGTACTTC.

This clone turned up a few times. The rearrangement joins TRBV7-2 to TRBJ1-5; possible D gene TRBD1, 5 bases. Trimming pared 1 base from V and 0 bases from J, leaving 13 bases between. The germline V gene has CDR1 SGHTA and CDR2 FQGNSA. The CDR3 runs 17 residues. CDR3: CASSLEGRLLSNQPQHF. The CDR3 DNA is TGTGCCAGCAGCTTAGAGGGGCGTCTGCTTAGCAATCAGCCCCAGCATTTT.

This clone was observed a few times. This CDR3 reads CASSLAQGNGYTF. CDR3 coding DNA: TGTGCCAGCAGCTTAGCGCAGGGGAATGGCTACACCTTC. The rearrangement uses TRBV7-2 and TRBJ1-2, with D possibly TRBD1 on 6 matching bases. Deletions cut 0 bases from V and 6 bases from J, with 8 bases between. Germline values: CDR1 SGHTA, CDR2 FQGNSA. CDR3 size: 13 residues. The full variable domain, with the rest looked up from reference TRBV7-2 and TRBJ1-2, is GAGVSQSPSNKVTEKGKDVELRCDPISGHTALYWYRQSLGQGLEFLIYFQGNSAPDKSGLPSDRFSAERTGGSVSTLTIQRTQQEDSAVYLCASSLAQGNGYTFGSGTRLTVV.

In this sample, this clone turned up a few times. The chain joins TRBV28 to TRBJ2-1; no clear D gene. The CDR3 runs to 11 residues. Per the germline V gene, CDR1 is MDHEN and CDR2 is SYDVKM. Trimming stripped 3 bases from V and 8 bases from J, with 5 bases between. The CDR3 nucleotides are TGTGCCAGCAGTTTTGGGTATGAGCAGTTCTTC. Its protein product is CASSFGYEQFF.

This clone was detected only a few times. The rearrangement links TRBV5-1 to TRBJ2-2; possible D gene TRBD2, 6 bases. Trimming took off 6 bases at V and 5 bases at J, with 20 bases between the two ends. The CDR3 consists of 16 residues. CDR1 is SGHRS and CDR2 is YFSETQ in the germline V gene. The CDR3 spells CASTPEAGTETGELFF. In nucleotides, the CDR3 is TGCGCCAGCACCCCGGAGGCGGGGACGGAAACCGGGGAGCTGTTTTTT. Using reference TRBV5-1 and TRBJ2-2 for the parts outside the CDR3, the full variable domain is KAGVTQTPRYLIKTRGQQVTLSCSPISGHRSVSWYQQTPGQGLQFLFEYFSETQRNKGNFPGRFSGRQFSNSRSEMNVSTLELGDSALYLCASTPEAGTETGELFFGEGSRLTVL.

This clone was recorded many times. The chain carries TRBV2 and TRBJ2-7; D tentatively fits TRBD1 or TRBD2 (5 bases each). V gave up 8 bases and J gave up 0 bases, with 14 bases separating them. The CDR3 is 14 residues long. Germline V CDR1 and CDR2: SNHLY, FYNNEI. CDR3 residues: CASFIPGTSYEQYF. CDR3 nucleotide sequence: TGTGCCAGCTTTATCCCCGGGACCTCCTACGAGCAGTACTTC.

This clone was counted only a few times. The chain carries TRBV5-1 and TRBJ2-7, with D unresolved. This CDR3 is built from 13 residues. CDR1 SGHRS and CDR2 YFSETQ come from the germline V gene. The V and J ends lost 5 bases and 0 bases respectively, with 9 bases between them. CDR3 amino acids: CASRPVSSYEQYF. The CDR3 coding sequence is TGCGCCAGCAGACCCGTTAGCTCCTACGAGCAGTACTTC. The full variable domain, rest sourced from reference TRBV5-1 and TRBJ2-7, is KAGVTQTPRYLIKTRGQQVTLSCSPISGHRSVSWYQQTPGQGLQFLFEYFSETQRNKGNFPGRFSGRQFSNSRSEMNVSTLELGDSALYLCASRPVSSYEQYFGPGTRLTVT.

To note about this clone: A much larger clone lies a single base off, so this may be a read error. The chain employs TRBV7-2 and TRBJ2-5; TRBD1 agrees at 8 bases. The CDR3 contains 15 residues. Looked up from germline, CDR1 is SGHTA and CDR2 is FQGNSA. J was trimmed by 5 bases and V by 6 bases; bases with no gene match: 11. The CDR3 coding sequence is TGTGCCAGCAGGCACCGGACAGGGAGTCGGGAGACCCAGTACTTC. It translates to CASRHRTGSRETQYF.

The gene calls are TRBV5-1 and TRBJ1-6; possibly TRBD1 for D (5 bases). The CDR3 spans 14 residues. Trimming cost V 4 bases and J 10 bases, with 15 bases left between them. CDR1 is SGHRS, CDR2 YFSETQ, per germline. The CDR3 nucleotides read TGCGCCAGCAGCCCGAACCGCGGGGACTCACCCCTCCACTTT. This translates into CASSPNRGDSPLHF.